One and the same sample provided the 2 T cell receptor beta chains below, sequenced in a study of somatic mutations in cytotoxic T cells in rheumatoid arthritis. Using immunoSEQ multiplex PCR, the repertoire was profiled, and TCRdb retains in-frame clones only, with some absent. The data contain 15,000 to 20,000 clones, over 75% of them singletons. The sequencing sample was made of CD8+ T cells sorted from blood. These receptors all come from an adult with rheumatoid arthritis.

The gene calls are TRBV7-9 and TRBJ2-1; 10 bases align to TRBD1. The CDR3 totals 15 residues. Germline CDR1 reads SEHNR; CDR2 reads FQNEAQ (reference sequence). V trimming: 5 bases; J trimming: 9 bases; junction bases outside the gene matches: 10. The CDR3 DNA sequence: TGTGCCAGCAGCCCTCCCGCGACAGGGGGCGGTGAGCAGTTCTTC. Translating gives CASSPPATGGGEQFF.

The rearrangement uses TRBV7-9 and TRBJ2-6, with D possibly being TRBD1 or TRBD2 (5 bases each). Germline CDR1 SEHNR, CDR2 FQNEAQ (reference sequence). This CDR3 is 15 amino acids long. V lost 3 bases and J lost 4, with 10 bases in between. This CDR3 is CASSLGTVGANVLTF. DNA for the CDR3: TGTGCCAGCAGCTTGGGGACCGTGGGGGCCAACGTCCTGACTTTC.